Each of the 27 T cell receptor beta chains below was sequenced from the same sample in a study of early T cells in non-severe SARS-CoV-2 infection. TCRdb called the 5' RACE reads again in MiXCR, with one record for every CDR3 protein. The repertoire holds tens of thousands of distinct CDR3 sequences, with about an eighth as singletons. This material consisted of whole blood, taken at baseline. The receptors originated from an adult who was a healthcare worker with PCR-confirmed SARS-CoV-2 infection or an uninfected control (not recorded which).

The genes are TRBV2 and TRBJ1-1; D is unresolved. V lost 7 bases and J lost 0, with 12 bases in between. The CDR3 runs 14 residues. Germline CDR1 is SNHLY and CDR2 is FYNNEI. The CDR3 is CASTPQGLNTEAFF. CDR3 bases: TGTGCCAGCACGCCCCAAGGGTTGAACACTGAAGCTTTCTTT.

This clonotype was detected a few times. V gene TRBV6-6 combines with J gene TRBJ1-2; D is possibly TRBD1 (5 bases). CDR1 is MNHNY and CDR2 is SVGAGI in the germline V gene (reference sequence). This CDR3 has 13 amino acids. The germline V and J ends were trimmed by 0 bases and 5 bases, with 7 bases remaining between them. This chain's CDR3 is CASSYSGEYGYTF. The CDR3 bases are TGTGCCAGCAGTTACTCAGGGGAGTATGGCTACACCTTC.

This clonotype was observed at least ten times. V and J are TRBV7-2 and TRBJ2-5, with D unclear. This CDR3 is 11 amino acids long. Germline loops: CDR1 SGHTA, CDR2 FQGNSA. Between the trimmed V and J ends, which lost 2 bases and 5 bases, there was a span of 3 bases. For the CDR3, the DNA is TGTGCCAGCAGCTTAAAGGAGACCCAGTACTTC. It codes for CASSLKETQYF.

This clonotype was seen a few times. The rearrangement uses TRBV9 and TRBJ2-7; D might be TRBD2 (7 bases). The ends were cut back, 3 bases at V and 0 bases at J, with 16 bases in the middle. The length of the CDR3 is 16 residues. Germline CDR1 reads SGDLS; CDR2 reads YYNGEE. The CDR3 sequence: CASSADRGGTSYEQYF. The CDR3 DNA reads as TGTGCCAGCAGCGCCGATAGGGGGGGGACCTCCTACGAGCAGTACTTC.

This clonotype showed up many times. This chain connects TRBV28 to TRBJ1-5; D may be TRBD1 (5 bases). Germline CDR1 MDHEN, CDR2 SYDVKM. The CDR3 is 16 residues long. Trimming removed 4 bases at V and 4 bases at J, with 17 bases between. In DNA form, the CDR3 reads TGTGCCAGCAGTTCATCCCTCGGGGGAGGTAATCAGCCCCAGCATTTT. It specifies CASSSSLGGGNQPQHF. The full variable domain, with the rest looked up from reference TRBV28 and TRBJ1-5, is DVKVTQSSRYLVKRTGEKVFLECVQDMDHENMFWYRQDPGLGLRLIYFSYDVKMKEKGDIPEGYSVSREKKERFSLILESASTNQTSMYLCASSSSLGGGNQPQHFGDGTRLSIL.

This clonotype occurred many times. The J gene is TRBJ2-7, the V gene TRBV20-1; 11 nucleotides line up with TRBD1. The CDR3 has 15 amino acids. The V gene's germline CDR1 is DFQATT and CDR2 SNEGSKA (reference sequence). The J segment lost 3 bases and the V segment lost 3 bases, leaving 7 bases of the junction unmatched. The chain's CDR3 is CSASGPGQGGYEQYF. In DNA, the CDR3 is TGCAGTGCTAGTGGGCCGGGACAGGGGGGCTACGAGCAGTACTTC.

This clonotype has only a few counts. The chain has TRBV2 and TRBJ2-5; 7 positions agree with TRBD1. J lost 2 bases, V lost 1 base, and 1 base had no gene match. The CDR3 contains 14 residues. Germline V lookup: CDR1 SNHLY, CDR2 FYNNEI. CDR3 sequence (DNA): TGTGCCAGCAGTGAAGACAGGGGACAAGAGACCCAGTACTTC. Translated: CASSEDRGQETQYF.

With respect to this clonotype: The junction departs from germline at one end; a sequencing error may be responsible. V usage is TRBV4-3 and J usage is TRBJ2-3, with 10 positions matching TRBD1. CDR3 size: 12 residues. CDR1 and CDR2 (germline): LGHNA, YSLEER. The CDR3 sequence: CASSEGQGTHFF. CDR3 in DNA: TGCGCCAGCAGCGAGGGACAGGGGACCCACTTTTTT.

This clonotype came up a few times. V and J are TRBV6-5 and TRBJ1-1; 8 bases line up with TRBD1. The CDR3 covers 15 residues. From germline, CDR1 is MNHEY and CDR2 SVGAGI. V lost 0 bases and J lost 2; bases outside the gene matches: 2. The CDR3 DNA reads as TGTGCCAGCAGTTACTCGACAGGGGTAAACACTGAAGCTTTCTTT. Amino acids: CASSYSTGVNTEAFF.

Many counts were recorded for this clonotype. The chain combines TRBV6-6 with TRBJ1-2; D uncertain. The CDR3 totals 10 residues. V was cut by 5 bases and J by 5 bases, with 3 bases left in between. CDR1 MNHNY and CDR2 SVGAGI come from the germline V gene (reference sequence). CDR3 in DNA: TGTGCCAGCAGTCAGTATGGCTACACCTTC. Translated, it gives CASSQYGYTF.

This clonotype was picked up a small number of times. J is TRBJ1-4 and V is TRBV4-2; TRBD1 is a possible D gene (5 bases). Germline-derived CDR1 and CDR2 are LGHNA and YNFKEQ. The germline V and J ends were trimmed by 4 bases and 1 base, with 19 bases remaining between them. There are 18 residues in the CDR3. This CDR3 reads CASSPQSGEYRTNEKLFF. The DNA of the CDR3 is TGTGCCAGCAGCCCCCAATCGGGGGAATACAGAACTAATGAAAAACTGTTTTTT.

The chain recombines TRBV7-9 with TRBJ2-3, with 8 bases identical to TRBD2. This CDR3 comprises 16 residues. The junction had 9 bases not matched to a gene; V was cut back by 5 bases and J by 2 bases. The germline gives CDR1 SEHNR, CDR2 FQNEAQ (reference sequence). Written as DNA, the CDR3 is TGTGCCAGCAGCCCCCGTGGTAGCGGGGTCACAGATACGCAGTATTTT. Its translation: CASSPRGSGVTDTQYF.

This clonotype has at least ten counts. The gene calls are TRBV5-1 and TRBJ1-4, with D unclear. The CDR3 contains 13 residues. Trimming shortened V by 4 bases and J by 7 bases, and 11 bases separated the two germline ends. The germline V gene has CDR1 SGHRS and CDR2 YFSETQ. CDR3 bases: TGCGCCAGCAGCATGGGTTTTAGTGAAAAACTGTTTTTT. Amino acid sequence: CASSMGFSEKLFF.

The chain combines TRBV7-9 with TRBJ1-1; D possibly corresponds to TRBD1 (5 bases). This CDR3 has 17 residues. Germline V gene data show CDR1 as SEHNR and CDR2 as FQNEAQ (reference sequence). Trimming pared 3 bases from V and 0 bases from J, leaving 17 bases between. The CDR3 coding sequence is TGTGCCAGCAGCTTTCCCACTGGGGCTCCTATGAACACTGAAGCTTTCTTT. The encoded protein is CASSFPTGAPMNTEAFF.

This clonotype came up many times. The chain couples TRBV6-5 to TRBJ2-1; 8 nucleotides agree with TRBD2. Germline CDR1 is MNHEY and CDR2 is SVGAGI. The CDR3 runs to 16 residues. With V trimmed by 7 bases and J by 2 bases, 10 bases remained unmatched. CDR3 nucleotide sequence: TGTGCCAGCATTTCAAGAACCGGGGGGGCCTACAATGAGCAGTTCTTC. Protein product: CASISRTGGAYNEQFF.

The chain recombines TRBV5-5 with TRBJ2-5; 8 bases align to TRBD2. The CDR3 runs 17 residues. With V trimmed by 4 bases and J by 1 base, 12 bases remained unmatched. The V gene's germline CDR1 is SGHKS and CDR2 YYEKEE (reference sequence). The CDR3 loop reads CASSTNAGGAIQETQYF. The DNA for the CDR3 is TGTGCCAGCAGCACGAACGCCGGGGGGGCAATCCAAGAGACCCAGTACTTC.

V is TRBV6-5 and J is TRBJ2-2; TRBD1 aligns across 10 bases. The CDR3 runs to 15 residues. From germline, CDR1 is MNHEY and CDR2 SVGAGI. V lost 7 bases to trimming and J lost 7 bases; unmatched junction nucleotides: 9. The CDR3 sequence is CASKIDRGLSGELFF. The CDR3 DNA reads TGTGCCAGCAAAATTGACAGGGGGCTCAGCGGGGAGCTGTTTTTT.

V gene TRBV20-1 combines with J gene TRBJ2-7, with 11 bases lining up with TRBD2. Germline V CDR1 and CDR2: DFQATT, SNEGSKA (reference sequence). This CDR3 spans 14 amino acids. V lost 6 bases, J lost 7 bases, and 11 bases stayed unmatched. The CDR3 region is CSAKTSGVSFEQYF. CDR3 sequence (DNA): TGCAGTGCCAAGACTAGCGGGGTCTCGTTTGAGCAGTACTTC.

Concerning this clonotype itself: The DNA is omitted, as the CDR3 cannot be located on it reliably, and the CDR3 follows TCRdb's listing. This chain connects TRBV10-2 to TRBJ2-7; TRBD1 reflects the table's D call only, with no check against the DNA. The V gene's germline CDR1 is WSHSY and CDR2 SAAADI. The CDR3 contains 15 residues when both ends are counted. The CDR3 spells CASSTSVGGSNEQYF.

This clonotype was seen ten or more times. V usage is TRBV7-9 and J usage is TRBJ1-3; D unresolved. The CDR3 loop spans 15 amino acids. Deletions cut 5 bases from V and 0 bases from J, with 11 bases between. Germline values: CDR1 SEHNR, CDR2 FQNEAQ (reference sequence). The DNA for the CDR3 is TGTGCCAGCAGCCCAGCGGTTATCTCTGGAAACACCATATATTTT. It yields the protein CASSPAVISGNTIYF.

This clonotype came up many times. The chain carries TRBV28 and TRBJ1-2; tentatively, D is TRBD1 (5 bases). Germline assignment: CDR1 MDHEN and CDR2 SYDVKM. With 4 bases removed from V and 2 bases from J, the gap between germline ends came to 11 bases. This CDR3 spans 14 amino acids. As DNA, the CDR3 is TGTGCCAGCAGTTCCCCCGGGGGGAACTATGGCTACACCTTC. Translating gives CASSSPGGNYGYTF.

V usage is TRBV6-6 and J usage is TRBJ2-5; D ambiguous. From germline, CDR1 is MNHNY and CDR2 SVGAGI (reference sequence). The CDR3 consists of 13 residues. Trimming shortened V by 10 bases and J by 2 bases, and 14 bases separated the two germline ends. In nucleotides, the CDR3 is TGTGCCACTCTCGGACGGACGCAAGAGACCCAGTACTTC. Its translation is CATLGRTQETQYF.

V usage is TRBV3-1 and J usage is TRBJ2-3, with no clear D. V lost 4 bases and J 2 bases, leaving 10 bases between the germline ends. The CDR3 runs to 14 residues. Per the germline V gene, CDR1 is LGHDT and CDR2 is YNNKEL (reference sequence). The CDR3 region is CASSRLHFTDTQYF. CDR3 DNA sequence: TGTGCCAGCAGCCGGCTTCATTTCACAGATACGCAGTATTTT.

This clonotype was observed a few times. CDR3 in DNA: TGTGCCAGCAGCCCCGGGACAGGGGACGGTCAGCCCCAGCATTTT. This translates into CASSPGTGDGQPQHF. This sequence joins TRBV7-9 and TRBJ1-5; 10 bases are shared with TRBD1. Germline values: CDR1 SEHNR, CDR2 FQNEAQ (reference sequence). V shed 5 bases, J shed 6 bases, and the junction held 7 bases outside the gene matches. The CDR3 is 15 residues long.

This clonotype has a handful of counts. The rearrangement joins TRBV11-2 to TRBJ2-3; D is possibly TRBD2 (6 bases). The V gene lost 4 bases and the J gene lost 1 base, with 12 bases spanning the gap. The CDR3 totals 15 residues. The germline CDR1 and CDR2 sequences are SGHAT and FQNNGV. The DNA for the CDR3 is TGTGCCAGCAGCTCCTTAGGGGAGGGCACAGATACGCAGTATTTT. Its translation: CASSSLGEGTDTQYF.

The table lists this clonotype with a few counts. The V and J genes are TRBV7-9 and TRBJ2-2; D unresolved. The CDR3 extends over 14 amino acids. The germline V gene has CDR1 SEHNR and CDR2 FQNEAQ (reference sequence). The V end lost 1 base, the J end lost 4 bases, and 7 bases lay between the germline ends. The CDR3 DNA follows: TGTGCCAGCAGCTTAGAAATGGCCACCGGGGAGCTGTTTTTT. Amino acids: CASSLEMATGELFF.

This clonotype was found a few times. This chain uses TRBV28 with TRBJ1-1; TRBD1 matches at 7 bases. V lost 2 bases, J lost 1 base, and 10 bases stayed unmatched. Germline V gene data show CDR1 as MDHEN and CDR2 as SYDVKM. The CDR3 extends over 17 amino acids. The chain's CDR3 is CASSLLGAGQKNTEAFF. The CDR3 nucleotides are TGTGCCAGCAGTTTACTTGGGGCGGGACAGAAGAACACTGAAGCTTTCTTT.